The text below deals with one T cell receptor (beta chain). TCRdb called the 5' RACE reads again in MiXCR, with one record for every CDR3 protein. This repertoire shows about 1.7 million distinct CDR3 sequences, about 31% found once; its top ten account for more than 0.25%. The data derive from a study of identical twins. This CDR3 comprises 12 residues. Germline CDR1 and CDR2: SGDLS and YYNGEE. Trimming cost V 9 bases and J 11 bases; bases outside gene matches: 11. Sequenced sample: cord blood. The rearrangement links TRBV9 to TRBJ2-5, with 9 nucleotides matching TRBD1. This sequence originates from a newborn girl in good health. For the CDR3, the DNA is TGTGCCACCCAACAGGGGGCACATGAGCAGTACTTC. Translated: CATQQGAHEQYF. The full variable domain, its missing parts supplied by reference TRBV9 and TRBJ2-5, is DSGVTQTPKHLITATGQRVTLRCSPRSGDLSVYWYQQSLDQGLQFLIQYYNGEERAKGNILERFSAQQFPDLHSELNLSSLELGDSALYFCATQQGAHEQYFGPGTRLLVL.